This TCR beta chain was captured in a study of control samples from healthy donors and cancer patients. The protocol was immunoSEQ multiplex PCR, while the TCRdb copy is restricted to in-frame clones and leaves out a portion. Altogether roughly 180,000 clones are present, approximately 94% being singletons, with the ten largest covering 1.3% to 1.5%. The CDR3 runs to 15 residues. V shed 0 bases and J shed 2 bases, with 11 bases lying between them. The germline gives CDR1 SGHAT, CDR2 FQNNGV. Sequencing was done on a sample of blood. The chain recombines TRBV11-2 with TRBJ2-7; the D is unclear. The TCR sequence derives from a woman aged 18 to 35 in good health. CDR3: CASSLDHSDAYEQYF. The CDR3 DNA is TGTGCCAGCAGCTTAGATCACAGTGACGCCTACGAGCAGTACTTC.